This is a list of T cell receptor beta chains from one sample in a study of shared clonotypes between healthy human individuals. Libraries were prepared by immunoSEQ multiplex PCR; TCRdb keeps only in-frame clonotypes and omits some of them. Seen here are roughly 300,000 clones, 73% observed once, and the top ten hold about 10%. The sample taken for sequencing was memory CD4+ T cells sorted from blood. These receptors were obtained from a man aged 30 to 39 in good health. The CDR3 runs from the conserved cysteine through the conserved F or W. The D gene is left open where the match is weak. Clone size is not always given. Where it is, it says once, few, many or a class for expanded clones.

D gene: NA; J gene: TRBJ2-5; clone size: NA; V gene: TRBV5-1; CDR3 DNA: TGCGCCAGCAGCCCCGCTCAAATAGGCATAGAAGGGACCCAGTACTTC; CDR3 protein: CASSPAQIGIEGTQYF
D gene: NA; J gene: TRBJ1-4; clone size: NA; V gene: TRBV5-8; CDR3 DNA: TGTGCCAGCAGCCGAATCTTGATAAATGAAAAACTGTTTTTT; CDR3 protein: CASSRILINEKLFF
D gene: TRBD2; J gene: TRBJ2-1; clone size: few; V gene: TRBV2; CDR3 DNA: TGTGCCAGCAGAGCGGGAGAGGGCAATGAGCAGTTCTTC; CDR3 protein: CASRAGEGNEQFF
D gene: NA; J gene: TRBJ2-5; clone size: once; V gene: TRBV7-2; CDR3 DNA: TGTGCCAGCAGCTACCGGGCGGAGACCCAGTACTTC; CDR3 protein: CASSYRAETQYF
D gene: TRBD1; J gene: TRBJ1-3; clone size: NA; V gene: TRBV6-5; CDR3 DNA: TGTGCCAGCAGCACAGGGGGCTATGGAAACACCATATATTTT; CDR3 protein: CASSTGGYGNTIYF
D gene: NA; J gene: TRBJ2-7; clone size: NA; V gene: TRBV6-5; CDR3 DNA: TGTGCCAGCAGTGGACTACAGGGGTCCCACGAGCAGTACTTC; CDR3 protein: CASSGLQGSHEQYF
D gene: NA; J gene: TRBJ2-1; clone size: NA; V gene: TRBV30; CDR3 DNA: TGTGCCTGGAGTAGGTGGGCTTACAATGAGCAGTTCTTC; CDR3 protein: CAWSRWAYNEQFF
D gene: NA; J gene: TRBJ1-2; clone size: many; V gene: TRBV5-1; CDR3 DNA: TGCGCCAGCCGGACGGATAACTATGGCTACACCTTC; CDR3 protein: CASRTDNYGYTF
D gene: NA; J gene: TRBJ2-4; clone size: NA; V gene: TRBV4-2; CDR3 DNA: TGTGCCAGCAGCCAAGGTGTAGGGATGAACATTCAGTACTTC; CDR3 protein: CASSQGVGMNIQYF
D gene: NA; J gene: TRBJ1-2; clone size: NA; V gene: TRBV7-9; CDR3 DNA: TGTGCCAGCAGCTCGAGACATTCGGCGGGCTACACCTTC; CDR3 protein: CASSSRHSAGYTF
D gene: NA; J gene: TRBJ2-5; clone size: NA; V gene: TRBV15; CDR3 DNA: TGTGCCACCAGCAGAGATGGGGGGAAAGAGACCCAGTACTTC; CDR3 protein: CATSRDGGKETQYF
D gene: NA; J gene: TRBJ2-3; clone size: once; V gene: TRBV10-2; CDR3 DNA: TGCGCCAGGGACCCAGCGAGCACAGATACGCAGTATTTT; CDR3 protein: CARDPASTDTQYF
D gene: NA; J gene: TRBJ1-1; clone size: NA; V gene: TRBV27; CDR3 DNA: TGTGCCAGCAGTTCAGTTCTGTCATCCGGGCTCATGGGGCCAATGAACACTGAAGCTTTCTTT; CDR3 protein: CASSSVLSSGLMGPMNTEAFF
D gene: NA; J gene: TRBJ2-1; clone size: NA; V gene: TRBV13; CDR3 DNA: TGTGCCAGCAGCTCAACCCAGCCCGGCAGGGGCCTAGGTAATGAGCAGTTCTTC; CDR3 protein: CASSSTQPGRGLGNEQFF
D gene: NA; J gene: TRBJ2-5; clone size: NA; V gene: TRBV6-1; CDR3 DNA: TGTGCCAGCAGTGAAGTGGTGGAGACCCAGTACTTC; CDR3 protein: CASSEVVETQYF
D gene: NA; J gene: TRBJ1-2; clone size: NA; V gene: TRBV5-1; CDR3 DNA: TGCGCCAGCAGCTTGGCCTCCGGATTCAACTATGGCTACACCTTC; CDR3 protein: CASSLASGFNYGYTF
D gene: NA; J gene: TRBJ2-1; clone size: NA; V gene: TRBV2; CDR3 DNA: TGTGCCAGCAGTGGAAATGGGCCCAATGAGCAGTTCTTC; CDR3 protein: CASSGNGPNEQFF
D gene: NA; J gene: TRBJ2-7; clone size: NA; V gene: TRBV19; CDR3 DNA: TGTGCCAGTTCTCAGGAATACGAGCAGTACTTC; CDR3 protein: CASSQEYEQYF
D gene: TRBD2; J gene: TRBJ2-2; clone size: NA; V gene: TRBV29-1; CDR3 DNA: TGCAGCGTTGAAAAGGGACTAGCGGGAGAATCCGGGGAGCTGTTTTTT; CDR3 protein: CSVEKGLAGESGELFF
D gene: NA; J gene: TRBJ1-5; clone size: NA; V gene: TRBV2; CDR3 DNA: TGTGCCAGCAGTGAAGGCAGGGCTGGTCAGCCCCAGCATTTT; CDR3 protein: CASSEGRAGQPQHF
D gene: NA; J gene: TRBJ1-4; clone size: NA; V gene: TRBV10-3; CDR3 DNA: TGTGCCAGTCGTACCGGCCAAACAACTAATGAAAAACTGTTTTTT; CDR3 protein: CASRTGQTTNEKLFF
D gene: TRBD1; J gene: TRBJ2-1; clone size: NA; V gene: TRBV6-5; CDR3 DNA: TGTGCCAGCAGTCCCGCAGGGGGAGCCTACAATGAGCAGTTCTTC; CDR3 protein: CASSPAGGAYNEQFF
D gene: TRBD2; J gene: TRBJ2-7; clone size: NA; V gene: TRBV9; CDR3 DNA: TGTGCCAGCAGCGAGGGACTAGCAGAAACCTACGAGCAGTACTTC; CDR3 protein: CASSEGLAETYEQYF
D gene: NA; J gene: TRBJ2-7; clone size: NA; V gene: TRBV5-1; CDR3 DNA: TGCGCCAGCAGCTTCGATGGACAGAACTACGAGCAGTACTTC; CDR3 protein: CASSFDGQNYEQYF
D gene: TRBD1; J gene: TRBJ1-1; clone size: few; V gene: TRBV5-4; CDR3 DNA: TGTGCCAGCAGCTGGGGACAGGGGAGGGCTGAAGCTTTCTTT; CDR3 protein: CASSWGQGRAEAFF
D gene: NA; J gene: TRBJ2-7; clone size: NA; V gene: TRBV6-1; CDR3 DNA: TGTGCCAGCAGTGAACTCGACAGATACGAGCAGTACTTC; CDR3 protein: CASSELDRYEQYF
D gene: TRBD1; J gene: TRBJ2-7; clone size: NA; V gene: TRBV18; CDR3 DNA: TGTGCCAGCTCACCACCGGCAGGGGGCGCCTACGAGCAGTACTTC; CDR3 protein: CASSPPAGGAYEQYF
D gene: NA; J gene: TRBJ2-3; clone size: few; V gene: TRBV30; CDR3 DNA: TGTGCCTGGAGGTACGCAGATACGCAGTATTTT; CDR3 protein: CAWRYADTQYF
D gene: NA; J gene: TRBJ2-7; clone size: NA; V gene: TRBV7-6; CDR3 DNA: TGTGCCAGCAGCTTAGGGGTGGGGGGTAGCTCCTACGAGCAGTACTTC; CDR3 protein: CASSLGVGGSSYEQYF
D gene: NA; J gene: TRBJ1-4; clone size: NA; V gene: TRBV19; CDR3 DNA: TGTGCCACCTCTCCCACCGCAACTAATGAAAAACTGTTTTTT; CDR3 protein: CATSPTATNEKLFF
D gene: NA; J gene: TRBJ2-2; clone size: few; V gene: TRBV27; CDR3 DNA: TGTGCCAGCAGTTTGGGTCAGGGGTATAGCACCGGGGAGCTGTTTTTT; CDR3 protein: CASSLGQGYSTGELFF
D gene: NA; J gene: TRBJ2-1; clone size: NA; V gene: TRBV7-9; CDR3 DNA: TGTGCCAGCAGCTTAGGGGGCAGCAAGTCCTACAATGAGCAGTTCTTC; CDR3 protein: CASSLGGSKSYNEQFF
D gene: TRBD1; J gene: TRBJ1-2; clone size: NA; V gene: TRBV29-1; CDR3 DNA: TGCAGCGTTGATAAGCCGACAGGGGGTTTTAATCACTATGGCTACACCTTC; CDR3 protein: CSVDKPTGGFNHYGYTF